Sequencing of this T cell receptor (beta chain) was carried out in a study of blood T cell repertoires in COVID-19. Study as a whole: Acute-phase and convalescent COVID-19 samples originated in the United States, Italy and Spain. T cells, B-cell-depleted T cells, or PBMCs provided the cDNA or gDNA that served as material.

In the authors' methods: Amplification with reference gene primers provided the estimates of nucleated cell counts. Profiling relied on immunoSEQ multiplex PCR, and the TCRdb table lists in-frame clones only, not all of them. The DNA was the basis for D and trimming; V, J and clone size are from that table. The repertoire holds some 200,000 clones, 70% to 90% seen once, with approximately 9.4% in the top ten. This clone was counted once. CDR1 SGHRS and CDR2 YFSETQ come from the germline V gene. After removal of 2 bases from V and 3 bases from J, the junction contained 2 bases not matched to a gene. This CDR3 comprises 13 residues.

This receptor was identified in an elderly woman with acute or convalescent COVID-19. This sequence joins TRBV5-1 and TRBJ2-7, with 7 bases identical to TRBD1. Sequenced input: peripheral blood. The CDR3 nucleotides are TGCGCCAGCAGCTTCGGACAGGTCTACGAGCAGTACTTC. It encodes CASSFGQVYEQYF.